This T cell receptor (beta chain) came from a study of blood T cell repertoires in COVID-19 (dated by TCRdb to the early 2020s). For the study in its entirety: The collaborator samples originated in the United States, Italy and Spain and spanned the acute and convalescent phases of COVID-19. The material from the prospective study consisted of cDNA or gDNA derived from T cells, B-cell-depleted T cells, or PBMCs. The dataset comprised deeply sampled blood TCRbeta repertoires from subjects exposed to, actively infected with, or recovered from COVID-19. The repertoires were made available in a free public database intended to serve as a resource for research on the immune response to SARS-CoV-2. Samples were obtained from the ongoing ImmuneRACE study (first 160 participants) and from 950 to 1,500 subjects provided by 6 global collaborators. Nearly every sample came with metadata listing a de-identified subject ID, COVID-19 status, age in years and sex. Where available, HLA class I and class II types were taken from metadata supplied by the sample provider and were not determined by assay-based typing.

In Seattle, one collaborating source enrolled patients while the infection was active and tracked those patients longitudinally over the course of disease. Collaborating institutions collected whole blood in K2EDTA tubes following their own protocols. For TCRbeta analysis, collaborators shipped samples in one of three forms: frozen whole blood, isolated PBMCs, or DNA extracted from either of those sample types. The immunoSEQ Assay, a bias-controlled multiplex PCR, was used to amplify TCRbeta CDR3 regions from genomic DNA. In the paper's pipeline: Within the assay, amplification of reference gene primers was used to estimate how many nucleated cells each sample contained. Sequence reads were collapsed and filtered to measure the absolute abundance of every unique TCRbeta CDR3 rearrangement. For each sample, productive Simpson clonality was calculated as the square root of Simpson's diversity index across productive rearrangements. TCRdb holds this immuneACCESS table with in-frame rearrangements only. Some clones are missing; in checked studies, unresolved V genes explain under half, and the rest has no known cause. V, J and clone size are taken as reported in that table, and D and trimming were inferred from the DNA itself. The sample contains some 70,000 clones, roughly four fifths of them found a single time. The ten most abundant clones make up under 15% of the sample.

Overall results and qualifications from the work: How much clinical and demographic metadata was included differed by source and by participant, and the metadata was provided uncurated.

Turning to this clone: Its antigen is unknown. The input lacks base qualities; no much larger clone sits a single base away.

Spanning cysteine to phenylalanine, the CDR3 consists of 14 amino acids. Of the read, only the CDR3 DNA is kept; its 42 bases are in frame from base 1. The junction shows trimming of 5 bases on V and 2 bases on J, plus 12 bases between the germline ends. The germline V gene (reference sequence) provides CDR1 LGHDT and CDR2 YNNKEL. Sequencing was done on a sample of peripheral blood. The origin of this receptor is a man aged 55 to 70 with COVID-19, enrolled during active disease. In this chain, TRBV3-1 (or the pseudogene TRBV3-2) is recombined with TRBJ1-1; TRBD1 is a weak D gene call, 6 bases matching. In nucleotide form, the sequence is TGTGCCAGCAGCTTCCTGGGGGCCAACACTGAAGCTTTCTTT. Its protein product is CASSFLGANTEAFF.